This TCR beta chain comes out of a study of T cell responses to AZD1222 COVID-19 vaccine. Study observations and caveats: Of the AZD1222 recipients, only 5 or 6 were seropositive at baseline. After the peak T cell response, and only then, were repertoires sampled. Most donors were white British, females outnumbered males, and clonal diversity was possibly underestimated. Elevations in Spike-specific TCR breadth and depth followed administration of two AZD1222 doses.

This CDR3 is 13 amino acids long. Germline-derived CDR1 and CDR2 are MNHEY and SVGEGT. V was cut by 5 bases and J by 6 bases, with 10 bases left in between. In the case of this clone: The antigen is unknown.

TCRdb's copy holds only in-frame clones and misses some; the assay was immunoSEQ multiplex PCR. This table holds 50,000 to 65,000 clones, 81% found once. This TCR derives from an adult who received the AZD1222 COVID-19 vaccine. The chain is built from TRBV6-2 or TRBV6-3 and TRBJ2-2; no reliable D call. The sample in question was peripheral blood, obtained 28 days after the second AZD1222 dose. CDR3 DNA sequence: TGTGCCAGCAGTACCCGTGGACCCGGGGAGCTGTTTTTT. It yields the protein CASSTRGPGELFF.